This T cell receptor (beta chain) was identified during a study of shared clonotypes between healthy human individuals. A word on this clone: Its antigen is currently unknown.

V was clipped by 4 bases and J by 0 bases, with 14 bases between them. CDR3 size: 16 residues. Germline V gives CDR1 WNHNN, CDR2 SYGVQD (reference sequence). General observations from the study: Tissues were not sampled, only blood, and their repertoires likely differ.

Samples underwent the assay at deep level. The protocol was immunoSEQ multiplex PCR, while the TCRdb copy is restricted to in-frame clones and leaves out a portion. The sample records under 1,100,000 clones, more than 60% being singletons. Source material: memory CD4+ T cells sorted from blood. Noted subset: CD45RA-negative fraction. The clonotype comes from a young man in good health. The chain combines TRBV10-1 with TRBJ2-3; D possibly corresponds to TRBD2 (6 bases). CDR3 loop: CASSVAEPASTDTQYF. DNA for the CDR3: TGCGCCAGCAGTGTAGCGGAACCCGCTAGCACAGATACGCAGTATTTT.